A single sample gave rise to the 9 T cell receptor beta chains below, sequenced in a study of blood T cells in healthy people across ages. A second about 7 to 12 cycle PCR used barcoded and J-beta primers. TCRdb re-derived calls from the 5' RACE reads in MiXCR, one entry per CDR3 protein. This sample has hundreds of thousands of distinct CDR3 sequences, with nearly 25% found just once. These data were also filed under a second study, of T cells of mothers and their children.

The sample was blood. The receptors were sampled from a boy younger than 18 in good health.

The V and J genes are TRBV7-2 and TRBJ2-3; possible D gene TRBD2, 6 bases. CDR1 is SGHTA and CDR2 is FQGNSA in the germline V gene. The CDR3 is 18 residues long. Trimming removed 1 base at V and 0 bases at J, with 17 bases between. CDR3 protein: CASSLVGVAAWSTDTQYF. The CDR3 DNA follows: TGTGCCAGCAGCTTAGTTGGGGTAGCGGCCTGGAGCACAGATACGCAGTATTTT.

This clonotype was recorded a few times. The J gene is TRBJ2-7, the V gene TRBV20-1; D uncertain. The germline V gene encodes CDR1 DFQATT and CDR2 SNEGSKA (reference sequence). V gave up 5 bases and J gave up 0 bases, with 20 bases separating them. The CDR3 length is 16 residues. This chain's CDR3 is CSAPQGDTQYSYEQYF. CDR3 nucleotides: TGCAGTGCTCCCCAAGGCGACACCCAATACTCCTACGAGCAGTACTTC.

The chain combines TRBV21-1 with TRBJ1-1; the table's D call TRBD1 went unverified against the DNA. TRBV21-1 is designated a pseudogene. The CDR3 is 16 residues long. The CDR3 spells CASSLPMTEKNTEAFF. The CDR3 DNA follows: TGTGCCAGCAGCCTACCTATGACAGAAAAGAACACTGAAGCTTTCTTT.

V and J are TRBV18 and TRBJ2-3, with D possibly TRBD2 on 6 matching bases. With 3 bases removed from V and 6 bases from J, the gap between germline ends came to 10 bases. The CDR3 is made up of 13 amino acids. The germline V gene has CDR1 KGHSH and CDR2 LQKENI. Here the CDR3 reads CASSPGLSDTQYF. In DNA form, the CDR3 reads TGTGCCAGCTCACCGGGACTCTCCGATACGCAGTATTTT.

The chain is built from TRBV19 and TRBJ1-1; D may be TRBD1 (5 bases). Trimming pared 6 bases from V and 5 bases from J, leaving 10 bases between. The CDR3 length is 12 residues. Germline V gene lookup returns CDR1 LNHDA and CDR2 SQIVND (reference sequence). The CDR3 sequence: CASSMGGTEAFF. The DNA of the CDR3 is TGTGCCAGTAGCATGGGGGGGACTGAAGCTTTCTTT.

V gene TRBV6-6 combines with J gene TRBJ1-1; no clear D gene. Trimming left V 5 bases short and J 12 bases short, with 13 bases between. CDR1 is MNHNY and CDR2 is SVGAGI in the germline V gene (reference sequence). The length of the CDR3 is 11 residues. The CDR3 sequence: CASSEEGITFF. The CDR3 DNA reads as TGTGCCAGCAGTGAGGAGGGTATAACTTTCTTT.

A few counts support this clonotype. CDR3 sequence reads: CASTPGAGWYGYTF. Written as DNA, the CDR3 is TGTGCCAGCACTCCGGGGGCGGGCTGGTATGGCTACACCTTC. This chain uses TRBV6-5 with TRBJ1-2; D perhaps matches TRBD1 (6 bases). Germline CDR1 is MNHEY and CDR2 is SVGAGI. The V end was cut by 7 bases, the J end by 5 bases, with 17 bases between. The CDR3 is 14 residues long.

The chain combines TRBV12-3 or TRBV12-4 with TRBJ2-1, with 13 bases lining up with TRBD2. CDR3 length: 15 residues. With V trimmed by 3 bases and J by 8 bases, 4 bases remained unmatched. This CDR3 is CASSFRTSGSDEQFF. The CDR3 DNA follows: TGTGCCAGCAGTTTCAGGACTAGCGGGAGTGATGAGCAGTTCTTC.

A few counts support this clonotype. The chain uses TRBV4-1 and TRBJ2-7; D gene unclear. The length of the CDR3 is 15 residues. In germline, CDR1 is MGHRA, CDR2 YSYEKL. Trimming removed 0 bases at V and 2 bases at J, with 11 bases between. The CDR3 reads CASSQDSEDPYEQYF. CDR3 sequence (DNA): TGCGCCAGCAGCCAAGATAGTGAGGACCCCTACGAGCAGTACTTC.